Shown below are 2 T cell receptor beta chains from a single sample sequenced in a study of OX40 agonist ivuxolimab in advanced cancers. Sequencing used immunoSEQ multiplex PCR; TCRdb keeps in-frame clones, though not all of them. The sample yields over 50,000 clones, around 89% seen once. Sequences were derived from CD4+ or CD8+ T cells sorted from blood, sampled in a trial of the OX40 agonist ivuxolimab. These receptors originate from an adult with an advanced solid tumor such as melanoma, head and neck, liver or kidney cancer.

The chain employs TRBV9 and TRBJ2-1; 9 nucleotides line up with TRBD1. J was trimmed by 12 bases and V by 4 bases; bases with no gene match: 8. Germline loops: CDR1 SGDLS, CDR2 YYNGEE. This CDR3 has 13 residues. CDR3 sequence reads: CASSPGQGLGQFF. The CDR3 bases are TGTGCCAGCAGCCCGGGACAGGGTTTGGGGCAGTTCTTC.

This chain connects TRBV5-4 to TRBJ2-5; 8 bases agree with TRBD1. V trimming: 5 bases; J trimming: 5 bases; junction bases outside the gene matches: 8. This CDR3 spans 14 amino acids. Germline CDR1 reads SGHNT; CDR2 reads YYREEE (reference sequence). The CDR3: CASSPQGAGETQYF. The CDR3 DNA follows: TGTGCCAGCAGTCCGCAGGGGGCGGGGGAGACCCAGTACTTC.